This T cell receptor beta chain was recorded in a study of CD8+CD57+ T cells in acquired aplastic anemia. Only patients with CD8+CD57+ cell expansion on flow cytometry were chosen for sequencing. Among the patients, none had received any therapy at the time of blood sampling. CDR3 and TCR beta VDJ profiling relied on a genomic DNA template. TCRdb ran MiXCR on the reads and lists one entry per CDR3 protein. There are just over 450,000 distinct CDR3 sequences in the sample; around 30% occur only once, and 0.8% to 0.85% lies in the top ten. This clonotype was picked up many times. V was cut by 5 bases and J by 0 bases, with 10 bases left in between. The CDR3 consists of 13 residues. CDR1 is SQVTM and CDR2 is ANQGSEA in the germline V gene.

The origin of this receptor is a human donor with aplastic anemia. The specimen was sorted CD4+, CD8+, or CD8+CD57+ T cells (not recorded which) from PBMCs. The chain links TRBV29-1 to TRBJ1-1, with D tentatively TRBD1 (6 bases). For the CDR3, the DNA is TGCAGCGTTTCCGGGACAATGAACACTGAAGCTTTCTTT. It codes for CSVSGTMNTEAFF.